A selection of T cell receptor beta chains follows, all from one sample in a study of CD8+ T cells in alopecia areata. Sequenced by immunoSEQ multiplex PCR; TCRdb stores in-frame clones only, minus some. Of roughly 200,000 clones listed, 45% to 65% are singletons. Material: CD4+ T cells sorted from blood, obtained at week 4, from a patient treated with tofacitinib. These receptors originate from a human donor with alopecia areata. Each CDR3 is given with its conserved first and last residue. Fields, in order: clone size, J gene, CDR3 length, D gene, V gene, CDR3 protein, CDR3 DNA. The D gene is left open where the match is weak. Size is omitted from some rows. Given values are once, few, many or a class for expanded clones.

NA,TRBJ2-5,15,NA,TRBV15,CATSRDRLAMKTQYF,TGTGCCACCAGCAGAGATCGGCTAGCGATGAAGACCCAGTACTTC
NA,TRBJ2-4,10,NA,TRBV20-1,CSGAEDIQYF,TGCAGTGGAGCTGAGGACATTCAGTACTTC
NA,TRBJ1-4,12,TRBD1,TRBV29-1,CSVQTGNEKLFF,TGCAGCGTGCAGACAGGGAATGAAAAACTGTTTTTT
NA,TRBJ2-2,13,NA,TRBV7-6,CASSSLHTGELFF,TGTGCCAGCAGCTCGCTGCACACCGGGGAGCTGTTTTTT
NA,TRBJ1-5,15,NA,TRBV7-8,CASSLAPSSNQPQHF,TGTGCCAGCAGCTTAGCTCCTTCTAGCAATCAGCCCCAGCATTTT
few,TRBJ1-2,15,NA,TRBV30,CAWSVSRQAPYGYTF,TGTGCCTGGAGTGTATCCCGACAGGCTCCCTATGGCTACACCTTC
few,TRBJ2-3,14,NA,TRBV6-4,CASSREGNTDTQYF,TGTGCCAGCAGCAGGGAAGGAAACACAGATACGCAGTATTTT
NA,TRBJ2-3,16,TRBD2,TRBV10-3,CAISDAAGGGTDTQYF,TGTGCCATCAGTGACGCAGCGGGAGGTGGCACAGATACGCAGTATTTT
NA,TRBJ2-5,15,NA,TRBV7-8,CASSPRHFEGETQYF,TGTGCCAGCAGCCCCCGGCACTTCGAGGGGGAGACCCAGTACTTC
few,TRBJ2-1,12,TRBD1,TRBV6-6,CASSRTGGQQFF,TGTGCCAGCAGTAGAACAGGGGGCCAGCAGTTCTTC
NA,TRBJ2-1,14,TRBD2,TRBV29-1,CSAETSGGADEQFF,TGCAGCGCCGAGACTAGCGGGGGGGCGGATGAGCAGTTCTTC
NA,TRBJ1-2,13,TRBD1,TRBV14,CASGTATNYGYTF,TGTGCCAGCGGGACAGCGACCAACTATGGCTACACCTTC
NA,TRBJ1-2,15,NA,TRBV4-2,CASSQVIGGFYGYTF,TGTGCCAGCAGCCAAGTGATTGGGGGCTTCTATGGCTACACCTTC
NA,TRBJ1-2,13,NA,TRBV2,CASNRDINYGYTF,TGTGCCAGCAATCGGGACATAAACTATGGCTACACCTTC
NA,TRBJ1-6,16,NA,TRBV2,CASSEARRGKETPLHF,TGTGCCAGCAGTGAAGCGCGCAGGGGAAAAGAGACACCCCTCCACTTT
NA,TRBJ1-2,14,NA,TRBV6-1,CASSTTDSGYGYTF,TGTGCCAGCAGTACCACGGACAGTGGCTATGGCTACACCTTC
NA,TRBJ2-2,16,NA,TRBV2,CASSEFGHQNTGELFF,TGTGCCAGCAGTGAGTTCGGTCACCAAAACACCGGGGAGCTGTTTTTT
NA,TRBJ1-2,14,NA,TRBV13,CASSPGNREDGYTF,TGTGCCAGCAGCCCCGGAAACAGGGAGGATGGCTACACCTTC
NA,TRBJ1-2,15,TRBD1,TRBV5-1,CASSPGGQGNGGYTF,TGCGCCAGCAGCCCGGGAGGACAGGGGAACGGTGGCTACACCTTC
NA,TRBJ2-5,12,NA,TRBV2,CASQYTQETQYF,TGTGCCAGCCAGTACACCCAAGAGACCCAGTACTTC
few,TRBJ1-3,15,NA,TRBV7-2,CASSPSAGPGNTIYF,TGTGCCAGCAGCCCAAGTGCCGGACCTGGAAACACCATATATTTT
few,TRBJ2-7,13,TRBD1,TRBV5-1,CASSLEVTGMVHF,TGCGCCAGCAGCTTGGAGGTGACAGGGATGGTCCACTTC
few,TRBJ2-3,12,NA,TRBV6-6,CASTLRGDTQYF,TGTGCCAGCACCCTTAGAGGAGATACGCAGTATTTT
NA,TRBJ2-1,17,TRBD1,TRBV23-1,CASSQDFRQGHYNEQFF,TGCGCCAGCAGTCAAGATTTTAGACAGGGGCACTACAATGAGCAGTTCTTC
once,TRBJ2-5,20,TRBD1,TRBV30,CAWSALPVRGRSSREETQYF,TGTGCCTGGAGTGCCCTCCCGGTGAGGGGGCGATCATCAAGGGAAGAGACCCAGTACTTC
NA,TRBJ1-1,14,NA,TRBV29-1,CSSNPGGADTEAFF,TGCAGCTCCAACCCCGGGGGCGCAGACACTGAAGCTTTCTTT
few,TRBJ1-5,15,NA,TRBV30,CAWSVLGAGDQPQHF,TGTGCCTGGAGTGTACTAGGAGCAGGCGATCAGCCCCAGCATTTT